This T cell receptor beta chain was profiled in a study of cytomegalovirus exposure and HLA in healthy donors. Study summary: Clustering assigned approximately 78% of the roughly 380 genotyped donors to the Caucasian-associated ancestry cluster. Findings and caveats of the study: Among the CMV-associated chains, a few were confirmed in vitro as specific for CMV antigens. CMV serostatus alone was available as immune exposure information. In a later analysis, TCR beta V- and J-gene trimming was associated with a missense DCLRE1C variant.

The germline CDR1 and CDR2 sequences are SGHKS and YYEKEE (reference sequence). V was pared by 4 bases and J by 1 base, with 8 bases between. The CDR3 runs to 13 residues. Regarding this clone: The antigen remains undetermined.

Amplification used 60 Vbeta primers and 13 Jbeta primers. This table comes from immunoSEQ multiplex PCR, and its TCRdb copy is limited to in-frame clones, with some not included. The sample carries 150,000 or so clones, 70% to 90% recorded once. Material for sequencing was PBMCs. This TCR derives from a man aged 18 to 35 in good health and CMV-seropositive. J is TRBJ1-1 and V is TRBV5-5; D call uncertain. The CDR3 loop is CASSPYTNTEAFF. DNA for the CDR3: TGTGCCAGCAGCCCGTACACGAACACTGAAGCTTTCTTT.